This is a list of T cell receptor beta chains from one sample in a study of blood T cell repertoires in COVID-19. Sequencing was performed with immunoSEQ multiplex PCR; in TCRdb, only in-frame clones are kept and a portion is missing. The data show approximately 200,000 clones, with roughly 80% seen just once and approximately 5.4% held by the top ten. Sequences were obtained from peripheral blood. These receptors came from a human donor in a cohort sampled during active COVID-19. Both conserved end residues are part of each CDR3. A D gene is named only where the DNA matches it firmly. Clone size is shown for a subset of rows, as once, few, many or a class of expanded clone.

cdr3_aa,cdr3_nt,d_call,clone_size,j_call,v_call
CASSLSIGRGAGELFF,TGTGCCAGCAGTTTATCGATAGGGAGGGGCGCCGGGGAGCTGTTTTTT,TRBD2,once,TRBJ2-2,TRBV27
CASIPPGQGARGYTF,TGTGCCAGTATTCCTCCGGGACAGGGGGCGCGTGGCTACACCTTC,TRBD1,.,TRBJ1-2,TRBV19
CASSAPSPPLHF,TGTGCCAGCAGCGCCCCCAGCCCCCCACTACATTTT,.,.,TRBJ2-3,TRBV11-2
CASSLRGTGPYYEQYF,TGTGCCAGCAGCTTGAGGGGTACAGGGCCGTACTACGAGCAGTACTTC,.,.,TRBJ2-7,TRBV5-6
CASSPGVYTEAFF,TGTGCCAGCAGCCCAGGGGTTTACACTGAAGCTTTCTTT,.,.,TRBJ1-1,TRBV7-2
CASSIGGASGDYEQYF,TGTGCCAGCAGCATTGGCGGGGCTAGCGGGGACTACGAGCAGTACTTC,TRBD2,.,TRBJ2-7,TRBV28
CASSISAGATNEKLFF,TGTGCCAGTAGTATATCCGCGGGAGCGACTAATGAAAAACTGTTTTTT,.,once,TRBJ1-4,TRBV19
CASSFTGTASSYEQYF,TGTGCCAGCAGCTTTACCGGGACAGCCAGCTCCTACGAGCAGTACTTC,TRBD1,.,TRBJ2-7,TRBV6-2/TRBV6-3
CASSFSGFSNQPQHF,TGTGCCAGCAGTTTCTCAGGGTTCAGCAATCAGCCCCAGCATTTT,.,.,TRBJ1-5,TRBV27
CASSLEGGGYEQYF,TGTGCCAGCAGCTTAGAGGGAGGAGGCTACGAGCAGTACTTC,.,.,TRBJ2-7,TRBV7-3
CASSRQDLAYEQYF,TGTGCCAGCAGTAGACAGGATTTAGCCTACGAGCAGTACTTC,.,.,TRBJ2-7,TRBV6-6
CASTRTGANTGELFF,TGTGCCAGCACCCGGACAGGGGCGAACACCGGGGAGCTGTTTTTT,TRBD1,once,TRBJ2-2,TRBV7-9
CASSYGTAETQYF,TGTGCCAGCAGTTACGGGACTGCCGAGACCCAGTACTTC,.,.,TRBJ2-5,TRBV6-5
CASSPRGHSSYEQYF,TGTGCCAGCAGCCCTAGAGGGCATAGCTCCTACGAGCAGTACTTC,.,.,TRBJ2-7,TRBV7-2
CASSSATGTGVIKYF,TGTGCCAGCAGCTCGGCGACCGGGACAGGAGTTATTAAGTACTTC,TRBD1,.,TRBJ2-7,TRBV7-9
CASRLGLNNEQFF,TGTGCCAGCAGGTTGGGACTCAACAATGAGCAGTTCTTC,.,.,TRBJ2-1,TRBV28
CASSEDRGFDYGYTF,TGTGCCAGCAGTGAAGATCGGGGGTTCGACTATGGCTACACCTTC,.,.,TRBJ1-2,TRBV6-1
CASSPSLGLAGENEQFF,TGTGCCAGCTCACCTAGCCTCGGACTAGCGGGAGAGAATGAGCAGTTCTTC,TRBD2,.,TRBJ2-1,TRBV18
CASSQDRSLVSYEQYF,TGCGCCAGCAGCCAAGATCGATCACTAGTCTCCTACGAGCAGTACTTC,.,.,TRBJ2-7,TRBV4-1
CASSFTRGRTEAFF,TGTGCCAGCAGCTTCACCAGGGGGCGTACTGAAGCTTTCTTT,TRBD1,.,TRBJ1-1,TRBV11-1
CASRDLNTEAFF,TGTGCCAGCCGGGACTTGAACACTGAAGCTTTCTTT,.,medium-sized,TRBJ1-1,TRBV27
CASRPSGASGEQYF,TGTGCCAGCAGACCTAGCGGGGCCTCGGGGGAGCAGTACTTC,TRBD2,.,TRBJ2-7,TRBV27
CASSYYGLAEQFF,TGTGCCAGCAGTTACTATGGGCTAGCGGAGCAGTTCTTC,.,.,TRBJ2-1,TRBV6-2/TRBV6-3
CATSDPQGVRTDTQYF,TGTGCCACCAGTGATCCGCAGGGGGTCCGCACAGATACGCAGTATTTT,TRBD1,.,TRBJ2-3,TRBV24-1
CAISEPTSGISYEQYF,TGTGCCATCAGTGAGCCGACTAGCGGGATCTCCTACGAGCAGTACTTC,TRBD2,.,TRBJ2-7,TRBV10-3
CASSQATGVNTEAFF,TGTGCCAGCAGCCAAGCCACAGGGGTGAACACTGAAGCTTTCTTT,TRBD1,.,TRBJ1-1,TRBV4-2
CASSLSPSGRYEQYF,TGTGCCAGCAGCCTCAGCCCTAGCGGGCGTTACGAGCAGTACTTC,TRBD2,.,TRBJ2-7,TRBV11-2
CASSLWRGPNTGELFF,TGTGCCAGCAGCTTATGGAGGGGCCCGAACACCGGGGAGCTGTTTTTT,.,.,TRBJ2-2,TRBV7-9
CASSPLAGGLYNEQFF,TGTGCCAGCAGCCCTCTAGCGGGAGGGCTCTACAATGAGCAGTTCTTC,TRBD2,.,TRBJ2-1,TRBV7-2
CASSLDSGEQYF,TGTGCCAGCAGCTTAGACAGCGGCGAGCAGTACTTC,.,.,TRBJ2-7,TRBV7-2
CASSWGGSYGYTF,TGTGCCAGCAGTTGGGGGGGGAGCTATGGCTACACCTTC,.,.,TRBJ1-2,TRBV28
CASRGGQGSEKLFF,TGTGCCAGCAGGGGAGGACAGGGGAGTGAAAAACTGTTTTTT,TRBD1,.,TRBJ1-4,TRBV2
CASSPQGSSYEQYF,TGTGCCAGCAGTCCTCAGGGAAGCTCCTACGAGCAGTACTTC,.,once,TRBJ2-7,TRBV28
CASSFSSGDSTDTQYF,TGTGCCAGCAGTTTTTCCAGCGGGGATAGCACAGATACGCAGTATTTT,TRBD2,.,TRBJ2-3,TRBV28
CASSRGPPPNYGYTF,TGTGCCAGCAGCAGAGGTCCCCCTCCTAACTATGGCTACACCTTC,.,.,TRBJ1-2,TRBV5-6